This T cell receptor (beta chain) was profiled in a study of response to subunit inactivated influenza vaccine (dated by TCRdb to 2016 to 2019). Broadly, across the study: The study used deep quantitative T cell receptor repertoire profiling to track responses to a trivalent subunit inactivated influenza vaccine.

Based on the germline V gene, the CDR1 and CDR2 sequences are SGHRS and YFSETQ. The CDR3 runs 15 residues from the cysteine to the phenylalanine. Of the read, only the CDR3 DNA is kept; its 45 bases are in frame from base 1. V has 2 bases trimmed and J has 3 bases trimmed; junction bases matching no gene number 5. This clonotype appeared once. The target of this receptor is not known. No per-base quality is available; no much larger clone lies one base away. One read alone makes for weak evidence. The paper as a whole reports these results and caveats: It was suggested by the authors that each seasonal influenza vaccination may recruit only a limited number of new T cells.

The library was made by RT-PCR. The sequencer was an Illumina HiSeq 2500. TCRdb redid the processing of the public reads, applying fastp at Q25 and MiXCR, and retained in-frame beta chains. Each record represents a unique CDR3 protein, reported with the most common genes and DNA among its rows. Counted in this sample were under 550,000 distinct CDR3 sequences; around 8% of them appeared once. The ten most abundant clones make up over 10% of the sample. The specimen comprised PBMCs from blood, sampled around 25 months after vaccination. The chain links TRBV5-1 with TRBJ2-7; a stretch of 10 junction bases matches TRBD2. This clonotype originated in a man between 50 and 75 years old who received an inactivated influenza vaccine. Donor details come from another sample of the same person, matched by shared clones. The CDR3 sequence is CASSLLAGRNYEQYF. The DNA sequence reads TGCGCCAGCAGCTTACTAGCGGGGCGAAACTACGAGCAGTACTTC.